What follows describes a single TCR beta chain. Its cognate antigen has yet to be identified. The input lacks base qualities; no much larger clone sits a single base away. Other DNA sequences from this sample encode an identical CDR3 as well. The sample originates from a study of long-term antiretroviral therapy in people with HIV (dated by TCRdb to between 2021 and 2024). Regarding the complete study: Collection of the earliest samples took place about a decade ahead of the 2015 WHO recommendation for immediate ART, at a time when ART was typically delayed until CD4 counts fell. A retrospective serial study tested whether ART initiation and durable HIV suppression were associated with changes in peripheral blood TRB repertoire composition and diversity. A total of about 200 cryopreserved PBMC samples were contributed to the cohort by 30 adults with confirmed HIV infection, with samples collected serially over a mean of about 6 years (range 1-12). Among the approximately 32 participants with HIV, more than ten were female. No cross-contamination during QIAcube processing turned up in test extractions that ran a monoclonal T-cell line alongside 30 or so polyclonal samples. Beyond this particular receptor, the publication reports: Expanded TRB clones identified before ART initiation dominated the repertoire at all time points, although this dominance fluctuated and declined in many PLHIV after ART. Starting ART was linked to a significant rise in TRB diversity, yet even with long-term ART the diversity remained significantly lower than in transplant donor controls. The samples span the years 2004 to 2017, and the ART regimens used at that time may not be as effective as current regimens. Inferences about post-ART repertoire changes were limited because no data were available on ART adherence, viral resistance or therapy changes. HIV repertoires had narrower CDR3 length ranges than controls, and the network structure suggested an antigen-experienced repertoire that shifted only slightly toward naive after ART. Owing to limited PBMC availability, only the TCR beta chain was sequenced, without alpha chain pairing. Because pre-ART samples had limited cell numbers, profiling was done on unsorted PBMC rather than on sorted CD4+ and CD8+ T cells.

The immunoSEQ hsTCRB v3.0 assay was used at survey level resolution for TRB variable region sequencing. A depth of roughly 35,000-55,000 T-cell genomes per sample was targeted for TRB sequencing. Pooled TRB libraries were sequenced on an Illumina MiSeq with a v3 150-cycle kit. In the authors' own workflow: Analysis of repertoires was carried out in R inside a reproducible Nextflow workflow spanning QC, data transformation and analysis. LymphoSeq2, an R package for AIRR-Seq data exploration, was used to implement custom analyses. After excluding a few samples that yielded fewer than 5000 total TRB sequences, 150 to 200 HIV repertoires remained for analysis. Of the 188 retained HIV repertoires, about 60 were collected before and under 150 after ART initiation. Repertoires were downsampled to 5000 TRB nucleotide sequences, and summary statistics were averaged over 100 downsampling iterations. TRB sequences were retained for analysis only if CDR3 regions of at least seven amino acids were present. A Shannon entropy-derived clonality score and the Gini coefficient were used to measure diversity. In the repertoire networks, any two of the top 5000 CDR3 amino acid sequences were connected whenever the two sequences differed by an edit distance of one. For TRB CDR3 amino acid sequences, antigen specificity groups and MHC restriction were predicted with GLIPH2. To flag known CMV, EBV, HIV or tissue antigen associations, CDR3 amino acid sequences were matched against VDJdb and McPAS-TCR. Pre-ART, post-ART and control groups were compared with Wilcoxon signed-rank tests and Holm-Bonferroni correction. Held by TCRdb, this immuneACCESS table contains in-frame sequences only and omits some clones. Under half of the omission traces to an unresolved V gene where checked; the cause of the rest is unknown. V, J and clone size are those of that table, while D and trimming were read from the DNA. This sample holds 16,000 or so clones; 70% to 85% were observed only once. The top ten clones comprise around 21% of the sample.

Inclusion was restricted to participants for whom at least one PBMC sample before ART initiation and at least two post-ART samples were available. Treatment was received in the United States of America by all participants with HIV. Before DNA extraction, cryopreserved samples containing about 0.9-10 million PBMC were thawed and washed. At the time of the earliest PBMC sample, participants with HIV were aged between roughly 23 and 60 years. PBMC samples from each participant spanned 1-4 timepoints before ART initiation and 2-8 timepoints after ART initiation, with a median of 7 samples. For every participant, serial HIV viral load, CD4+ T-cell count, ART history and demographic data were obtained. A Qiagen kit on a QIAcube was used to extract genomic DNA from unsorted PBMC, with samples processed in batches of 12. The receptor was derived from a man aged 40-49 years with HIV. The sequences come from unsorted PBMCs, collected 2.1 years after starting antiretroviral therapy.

The CDR3 sequence is CASSLSGGPYYEQYF. DNA sequence: TGTGCCAGCAGTTTATCGGGGGGGCCCTACTACGAGCAGTACTTC. The V gene is TRBV27 and the J gene is TRBJ2-7; TRBD2 is a weak D gene call, 7 bases matching. Taken from the germline V gene (reference sequence), the CDR1 and CDR2 loops are MNHEY and SMNVEV. V was cut back by 0 bases and J by 3 bases, leaving a gap of 12 bases between them. Including the terminal cysteine and phenylalanine, the CDR3 comprises 15 residues. Of all the DNA, just the CDR3 is kept, 45 bases in frame from base 1.